This TCR beta chain was retrieved from a study of blood T cell repertoires in COVID-19. For the study at large: Samples came from the United States, Italy and Spain, spanning acute and convalescent COVID-19. PBMCs, B-cell-depleted T cells, or T cells were the source of the cDNA or gDNA that made up the material.

Seattle patients were enrolled while actively infected and followed longitudinally. In the original analysis: Estimates of nucleated cell counts were drawn from the amplification of reference gene primers. Data came from immunoSEQ multiplex PCR; TCRdb stores just in-frame clones and leaves some out. The V and J calls and the clone size are those of that table, but D and trimming were determined from the DNA. The data show fewer than 200,000 clones, with roughly four fifths seen just once and 9.5% to 11% held by the top ten. This CDR3 spans 12 amino acids. CDR1 MNHEY and CDR2 SVGAGI come from the germline V gene. After removal of 5 bases from V and 9 bases from J, the junction contained 4 bases not matched to a gene.

This receptor was identified in a woman aged 40 to 50 with COVID-19, enrolled during active disease. J is TRBJ2-1 and V is TRBV6-5; 7 bases are a match to TRBD2. Sequences were obtained from peripheral blood. CDR3 in DNA: TGTGCCAGCAGTCACCCGGGGGGTGAGCAGTTCTTC. It encodes CASSHPGGEQFF.